The present T cell receptor (beta chain) was sequenced within a study of cytotoxic CD8 clonotypes in ibrutinib-treated CLL. Across the study: Response samples followed a median about twelve months of treatment, range 6 to 36.

Study-level findings and limits: The clonality went up when patients responded to ibrutinib and dropped back toward baseline at progression. Different sampling times were used for sustained-remission and progressing patients.

Assay: immunoSEQ multiplex PCR; the TCRdb copy retains only in-frame clones and omits some. The sample yields 100,000 or so clones, 50% to 65% seen once. For this clone: Its antigen is not known.

Germline loops: CDR1 MDHEN, CDR2 SYDVKM. V lost 5 bases, J lost 4 bases, and 14 bases lay in between. CDR3 length equals 15 residues. This specimen was PBMCs, taken after 24 months of ibrutinib treatment. The receptor's source is a human donor with chronic lymphocytic leukemia. The V and J genes are TRBV28 and TRBJ2-2; the D gene is possibly TRBD1 (5 bases). CDR3 amino acids: CASSASTRVTGELFF. CDR3 coding DNA: TGTGCCAGCAGTGCCTCGACCAGGGTCACCGGGGAGCTGTTTTTT.